A single T cell receptor beta chain is shown here with its context. This specimen belongs to a study of blood T cell repertoires in COVID-19. In the study overall: T cells, B-cell-depleted T cells, or PBMCs supplied cDNA or gDNA.

This CDR3 is built from 15 residues. Germline loops: CDR1 LGHDT, CDR2 YNNKEL (reference sequence). The V end was cut by 3 bases, the J end by 6 bases, with 14 bases between. Using immunoSEQ multiplex PCR, the repertoire was profiled, and TCRdb retains in-frame clones only, with some absent. The sample records around 200,000 clones, roughly 90% being singletons. This clonotype originated in a man aged 70 or older with active or convalescent COVID-19. Sequenced material: peripheral blood. The chain recombines TRBV3-1 (or the pseudogene TRBV3-2) with TRBJ2-2; D perhaps matches TRBD2 (5 bases). CDR3 nucleotide sequence: TGTGCCAGCAGCCAGTATGGACTCCTTTCCGGGGAGCTGTTTTTT. Its translation is CASSQYGLLSGELFF.